This TCR beta chain was found in a study of cytomegalovirus exposure and HLA in healthy donors. This clone was picked up a small number of times. Both 60 Vbeta primers and 13 Jbeta primers went into the PCR. Using immunoSEQ multiplex PCR, the repertoire was profiled, and TCRdb retains in-frame clones only, with some absent. Seen here are approximately 130,000 clones, over 80% observed once, and the top ten hold roughly 1.1%. CDR1 is GTSNPN, CDR2 SVGIG, per germline (reference sequence). CDR3 length equals 13 residues. V lost 5 bases and J 10 bases, leaving 15 bases between the germline ends. The chain carries TRBV30 and TRBJ1-6, with a tentative D call TRBD1 (5 bases). The sequence was collected from a boy aged 5-17 years in good health and CMV-seronegative. Sequenced input: PBMCs. CDR3 bases: TGTGCCTGGGCGGGGCAGCGCACCTCACCCCTCCACTTT. This codes for CAWAGQRTSPLHF. Full variable domain (missing parts from reference TRBV30 and TRBJ1-6): SQTIHQWPATLVQPVGSPLSLECTVEGTSNPNLYWYRQAAGRGLQLLFYSVGIGQISSEVPQNLSASRPQDRQFILSSKKLLLSDSGFYLCAWAGQRTSPLHFGNGTRLTVT.